The rows below give T cell receptor beta chains drawn from one sample of a study of identifying expanded T cells in peripheral blood. Clones were sequenced by immunoSEQ multiplex PCR, and TCRdb holds only the in-frame ones, with some missing. The sample lists approximately 85,000 clones; roughly 91% were seen once. Sample: blood. The receptors stem from a person aged 18 to 75 in good health. Each CDR3 is given with its conserved first and last residue. The order of the fields is clone size, V gene, J gene, D gene, CDR3 protein, CDR3 DNA. A D gene is named only where the DNA matches it firmly. Rows give clone size only sometimes, using once, few, many, or a class for an expanded clone.

>many|TRBV4-3|TRBJ2-6|TRBD2
CASSQGGISGANVLTF
TGCGCCAGCAGCCAGGGGGGGATCTCTGGGGCCAACGTCCTGACTTTC
>.|TRBV5-5|TRBJ2-2|.
CASSSAPGFDGELFF
TGTGCCAGCAGTTCGGCGCCAGGGTTCGACGGGGAGCTGTTTTTT
>.|TRBV28|TRBJ1-5|TRBD1
CASRPTGVGNQPQHF
TGTGCCAGCAGGCCAACAGGGGTTGGCAATCAGCCCCAGCATTTT
>.|TRBV28|TRBJ2-7|.
CASRPPGLNSYEQYF
TGTGCCAGCAGACCACCGGGACTCAACTCCTACGAGCAGTACTTC
>.|TRBV5-1|TRBJ1-2|.
CASSEDGSPYYGYTF
TGCGCCAGCAGCGAGGACGGGAGTCCTTACTATGGCTACACCTTC
>.|TRBV7-8|TRBJ1-1|.
CASSPRRLLEAFF
TGTGCCAGCAGCCCGCGACGCTTGCTTGAAGCTTTCTTT
>few|TRBV28|TRBJ2-3|TRBD2
CASSGIAGGSSTDTQYF
TGTGCCAGCAGCGGAATAGCGGGGGGCTCTAGCACAGATACGCAGTATTTT
>.|TRBV7-6|TRBJ1-1|.
CASSPTRNTEAFF
TGTGCCAGCAGCCCCACACGAAACACTGAAGCTTTCTTT
>.|TRBV5-1|TRBJ2-1|.
CASSFDSGSPQNEQFF
TGCGCCAGCAGCTTCGATTCTGGGTCCCCGCAAAATGAGCAGTTCTTC
>once|TRBV30|TRBJ1-4|.
CAWSPNEKLFF
TGTGCCTGGAGTCCTAATGAAAAACTGTTTTTT
>.|TRBV5-6|TRBJ2-7|.
CASSSPEGGRGEQYF
TGTGCCAGCAGCTCCCCCGAGGGAGGTCGCGGGGAGCAGTACTTC
>.|TRBV6-6|TRBJ1-1|.
CASSYLAEINTEAFF
TGTGCCAGCAGTTACCTGGCAGAAATCAACACTGAAGCTTTCTTT
>.|TRBV2|TRBJ2-3|.
CASTRTSSTPGDTQYF
TGTGCCAGCACACGGACCTCCTCGACGCCCGGAGATACGCAGTATTTT
>.|TRBV7-8|TRBJ2-5|.
CASIPRGGVTAGEETQYF
TGTGCCAGCATCCCCAGGGGTGGGGTCACAGCAGGGGAAGAGACCCAGTACTTC
>.|TRBV6-1|TRBJ1-6|.
CASSQSGNSPLHF
TGTGCCAGCAGTCAGTCAGGAAATTCACCCCTCCACTTT
>.|TRBV4-3|TRBJ2-7|.
CASSQDLTGPAYEQYF
TGCGCCAGCAGCCAAGATCTTACGGGGCCCGCCTACGAGCAGTACTTC
>.|TRBV6-5|TRBJ1-1|.
CASRRTGVDTEAFF
TGTGCCAGCAGACGCACAGGTGTGGACACTGAAGCTTTCTTT
>.|TRBV5-6|TRBJ2-1|.
CASSWGYNEQFF
TGTGCCAGCAGCTGGGGCTACAATGAGCAGTTCTTC
>.|TRBV7-2|TRBJ2-5|TRBD1
CASSSSRTGGRETQYF
TGTGCCAGCAGCTCATCCCGGACAGGGGGGAGGGAGACCCAGTACTTC
>.|TRBV18|TRBJ2-5|TRBD2
CASSRLKAAGGQETQYF
TGTGCCAGCTCACGCCTTAAAGCAGCGGGGGGCCAAGAGACCCAGTACTTC
>once|TRBV4-3|TRBJ2-7|.
CASSQEDAPTYEQYF
TGCGCCAGCAGCCAAGAGGACGCCCCGACCTACGAGCAGTACTTC
>.|TRBV15|TRBJ2-1|TRBD1
CATSRATGDHEQFF
TGTGCCACCAGCAGGGCTACAGGGGACCATGAGCAGTTCTTC
>.|TRBV12-2|TRBJ1-4|.
CASRLETTNEKLFF
TGTGCAAGTCGCTTAGAGACAACTAATGAAAAACTGTTTTTT
>once|TRBV21-1|TRBJ1-1|.
CASSGGGGCSMNTEAFF
TGTGCCAGCTCGGGAGGAGGGGGGTGTAGCATGAACACTGAAGCTTTCTTT
>.|TRBV4-2|TRBJ1-2|TRBD1
CASSQDPGQATRNYGYTF
TGTGCCAGCAGCCAAGATCCGGGACAGGCAACTAGGAACTATGGCTACACCTTC
>few|TRBV13|TRBJ1-3|.
CASSLEWHTRYF
TGTGCCAGCAGCTTAGAATGGCACACGCGGTATTTT
>.|TRBV7-2|TRBJ1-6|.
CASSPPGTAINSPLHF
TGTGCCAGCAGCCCCCCCGGGACCGCTATTAATTCACCCCTCCACTTT
>.|TRBV5-5|TRBJ1-1|TRBD1
CASSTGQGARTEAFF
TGTGCCAGCAGCACGGGACAGGGGGCGAGAACTGAAGCTTTCTTT
>once|TRBV28|TRBJ2-7|.
CASSHVLQEAGYEQYF
TGTGCCAGCAGCCACGTCCTGCAGGAGGCGGGATACGAGCAGTACTTC
>.|TRBV28|TRBJ1-5|TRBD1
CASSPLGQGANNQPQHF
TGTGCCAGCAGTCCACTGGGACAGGGGGCGAATAATCAGCCCCAGCATTTT